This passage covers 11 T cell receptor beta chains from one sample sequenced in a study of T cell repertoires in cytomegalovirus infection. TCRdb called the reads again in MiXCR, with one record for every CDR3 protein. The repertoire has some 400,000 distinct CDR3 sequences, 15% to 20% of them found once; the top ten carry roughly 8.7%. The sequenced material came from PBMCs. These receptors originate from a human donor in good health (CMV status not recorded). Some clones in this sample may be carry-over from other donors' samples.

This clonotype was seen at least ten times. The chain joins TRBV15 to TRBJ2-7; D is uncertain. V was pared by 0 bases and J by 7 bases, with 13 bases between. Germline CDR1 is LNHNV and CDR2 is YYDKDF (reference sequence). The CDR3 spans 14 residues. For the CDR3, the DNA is TGTGCCACCAGCAGAGATAGGGCCGTACGGGAGCAGTACTTC. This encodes CATSRDRAVREQYF.

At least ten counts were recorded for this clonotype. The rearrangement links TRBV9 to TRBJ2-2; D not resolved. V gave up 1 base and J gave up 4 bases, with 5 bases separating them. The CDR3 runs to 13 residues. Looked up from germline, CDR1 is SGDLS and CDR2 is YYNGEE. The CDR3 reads CASSVTVTGELFF. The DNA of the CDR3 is TGTGCCAGCAGCGTAACGGTCACCGGGGAGCTGTTTTTT.

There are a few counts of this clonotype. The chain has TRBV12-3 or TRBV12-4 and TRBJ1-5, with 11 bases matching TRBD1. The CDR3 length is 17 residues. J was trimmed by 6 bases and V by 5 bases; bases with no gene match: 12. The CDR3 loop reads CASSPTGTGGSSQPQHF. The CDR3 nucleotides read TGTGCCAGCAGTCCCACCGGGACAGGGGGGTCTAGTCAGCCCCAGCATTTT.

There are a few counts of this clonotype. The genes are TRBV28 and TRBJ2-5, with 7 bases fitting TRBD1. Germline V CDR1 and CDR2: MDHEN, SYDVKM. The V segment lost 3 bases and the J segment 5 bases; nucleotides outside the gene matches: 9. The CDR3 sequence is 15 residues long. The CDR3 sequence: CASSFSRTGDETQYF. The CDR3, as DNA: TGTGCCAGCAGTTTCTCTCGGACAGGAGATGAGACCCAGTACTTC.

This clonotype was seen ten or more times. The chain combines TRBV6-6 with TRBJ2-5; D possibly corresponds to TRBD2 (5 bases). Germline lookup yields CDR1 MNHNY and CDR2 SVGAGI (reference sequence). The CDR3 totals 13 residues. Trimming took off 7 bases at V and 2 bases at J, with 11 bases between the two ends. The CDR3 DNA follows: TGTGCCAGCACCGGCGACTATCAAGAGACCCAGTACTTC. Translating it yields CASTGDYQETQYF.

This chain's CDR3 is CASRALDIETQYF. The CDR3 DNA reads TGCGCCAGTCGGGCGCTAGATATAGAGACCCAGTACTTC. V is TRBV10-2 and J is TRBJ2-5; D is uncertain. CDR1 is WSHSY, CDR2 SAAADI, per germline. The CDR3 runs to 13 residues. The V and J ends lost 9 bases and 4 bases respectively, with 15 bases between them.

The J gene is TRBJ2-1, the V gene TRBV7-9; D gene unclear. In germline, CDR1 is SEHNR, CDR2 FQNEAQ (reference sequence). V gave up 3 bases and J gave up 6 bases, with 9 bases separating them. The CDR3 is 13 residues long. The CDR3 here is CASSFGFPNEQFF. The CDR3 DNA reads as TGTGCCAGCAGCTTTGGGTTTCCCAATGAGCAGTTCTTC. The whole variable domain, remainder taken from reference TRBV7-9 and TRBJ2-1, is DTGVSQNPRHKITKRGQNVTFRCDPISEHNRLYWYRQTLGQGPEFLTYFQNEAQLEKSRLLSDRFSAERPKGSFSTLEIQRTEQGDSAMYLCASSFGFPNEQFFGPGTRLTVL.

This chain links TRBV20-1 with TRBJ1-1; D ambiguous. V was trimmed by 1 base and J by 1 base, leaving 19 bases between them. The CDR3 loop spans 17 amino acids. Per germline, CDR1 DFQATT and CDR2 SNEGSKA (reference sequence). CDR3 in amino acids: CSARALKKDVRNTEAFF. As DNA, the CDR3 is TGCAGTGCTAGAGCTTTAAAAAAGGACGTAAGGAACACTGAAGCTTTCTTT.

The CDR3: CASHYWTNTEAFF. Here the CDR3 DNA reads TGTGCCAGCCACTACTGGACGAACACTGAAGCTTTCTTT. This chain links TRBV12-3 or TRBV12-4 with TRBJ1-1; D not certain. V was cut by 8 bases and J by 1 base, with 11 bases left in between. This CDR3 comprises 13 residues.

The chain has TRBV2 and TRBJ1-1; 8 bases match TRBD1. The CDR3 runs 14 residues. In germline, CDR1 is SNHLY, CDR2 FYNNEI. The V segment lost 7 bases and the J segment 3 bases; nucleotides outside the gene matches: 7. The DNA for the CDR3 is TGTGCCAGCACCCGACAGGGGCGGGACACTGAAGCTTTCTTT. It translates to CASTRQGRDTEAFF.

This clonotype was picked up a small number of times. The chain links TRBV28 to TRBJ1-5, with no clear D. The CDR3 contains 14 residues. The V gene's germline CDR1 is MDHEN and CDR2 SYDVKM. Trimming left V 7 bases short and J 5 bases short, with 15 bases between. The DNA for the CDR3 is TGTGCCAGCACTCCGGGAACGCGGCATCAGCCCCAGCATTTT. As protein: CASTPGTRHQPQHF.